A single count supports the clone carrying this T cell receptor (beta chain). Its antigen is still unknown. CD4+CD45RO+CD25- cells were isolated as memory CD4+ T cells. Full-length variable regions came from constant-region reverse primers plus semi-nested Nested Universal Primer A PCR. Via MiXCR, TCRdb re-called the 5' RACE reads, giving one row per CDR3 protein. The sample has tens of thousands of distinct CDR3 sequences, 28% seen once; the top ten hold more than 3%. Study observations and caveats: Greatest tumor Treg TCR overlap was with tumor naive CD4+ cells. Larger-cohort validation covered only one TCR beta V-J rearrangement.

The source material was tumor-infiltrating memory CD4+ T cells sorted from the breast tumor. Subset specified: memory CD4+ T cells, CD4+CD45RO+CD25-. The source of this sequence is a female donor with breast cancer.

The CDR3 sequence is CASSQEPHEQYF. The CDR3 DNA is TGTGCCAGCAGCCAAGAACCCCACGAGCAGTACTTC. The chain has TRBV14 and TRBJ2-7; D is unresolved. The CDR3 consists of 12 residues. Trimming left V 0 bases short and J 5 bases short, with 5 bases between. Germline CDR1 SGHDN, CDR2 FVKESK.